This TCR beta chain was observed in a study of blood T cell repertoires in COVID-19. Turning to the study itself: Some COVID-19 samples were acute and others convalescent; all came from the United States, Italy and Spain. Sample material is recorded as cDNA or gDNA derived from T cells, B-cell-depleted T cells, or PBMCs.

Clones were read by immunoSEQ multiplex PCR, and TCRdb kept only the in-frame ones, dropping some. Of around 69,000 clones listed, 80% to 85% are singletons. Germline V gives CDR1 LGHDT, CDR2 YNNKEL (reference sequence). With 1 base clipped from V and 3 bases from J, the junction kept 8 bases outside the gene matches. The CDR3 loop spans 18 amino acids. The clonotype originates from a woman in her fifties or sixties with acute or convalescent COVID-19. The specimen was peripheral blood. The chain couples TRBV3-1 (or the pseudogene TRBV3-2) to TRBJ2-1; TRBD2 matches 11 bases. The CDR3 DNA reads as TGTGCCAGCAGCCAAGTTAGCCTAGCGGGAGGTAGCTACAATGAGCAGTTCTTC. It codes for CASSQVSLAGGSYNEQFF.